Each of the 2 T cell receptor beta chains below was sequenced from the same sample in a study of blood T cell repertoires in COVID-19. TCRdb's copy holds only in-frame clones and misses some; the assay was immunoSEQ multiplex PCR. Counted here are fewer than 200,000 clones, approximately 83% occurring once; the ten biggest clones make up about 9.7%. Specimen: peripheral blood. These receptors were taken from a man aged 45-65 years with active or convalescent COVID-19.

The chain joins TRBV6-5 to TRBJ2-7; D is perhaps TRBD2 (6 bases). Trimming stripped 6 bases from V and 1 base from J, with 13 bases between. Germline V gene data show CDR1 as MNHEY and CDR2 as SVGAGI. The CDR3 consists of 14 residues. The CDR3 reads CASRLLGGSYEQYF. As DNA, the CDR3 is TGTGCCAGCAGACTCCTGGGGGGTTCCTACGAGCAGTACTTC.

CDR3 sequence: CASSLGRTVSTDTQYF. The CDR3, as DNA: TGTGCCAGCAGCTTAGGACGGACAGTGAGCACAGATACGCAGTATTTT. The gene calls are TRBV7-6 and TRBJ2-3; D is possibly TRBD1 (6 bases). The CDR3 totals 16 residues. Per the germline V gene, CDR1 is SGHVS and CDR2 is FNYEAQ. The V end lost 1 base, the J end lost 0 bases, and 11 bases lay between the germline ends.